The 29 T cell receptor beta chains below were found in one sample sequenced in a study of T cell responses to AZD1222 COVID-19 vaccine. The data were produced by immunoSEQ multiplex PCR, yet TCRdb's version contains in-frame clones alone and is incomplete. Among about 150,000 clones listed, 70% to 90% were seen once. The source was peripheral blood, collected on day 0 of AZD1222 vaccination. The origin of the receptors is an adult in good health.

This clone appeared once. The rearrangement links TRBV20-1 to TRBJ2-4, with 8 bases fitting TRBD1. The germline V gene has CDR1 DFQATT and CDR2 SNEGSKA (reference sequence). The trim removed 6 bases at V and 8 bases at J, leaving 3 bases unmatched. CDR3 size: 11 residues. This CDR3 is CSALTGDIQYF. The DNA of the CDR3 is TGCAGTGCCCTGACAGGGGACATTCAGTACTTC.

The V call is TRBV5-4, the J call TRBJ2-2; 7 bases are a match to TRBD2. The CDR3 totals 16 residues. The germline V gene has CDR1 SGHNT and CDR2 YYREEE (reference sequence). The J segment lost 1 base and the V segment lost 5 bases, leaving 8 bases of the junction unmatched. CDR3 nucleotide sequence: TGTGCCAGCAGATCGGCGGGAGTCCGGAACACCGGGGAGCTGTTTTTT. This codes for CASRSAGVRNTGELFF.

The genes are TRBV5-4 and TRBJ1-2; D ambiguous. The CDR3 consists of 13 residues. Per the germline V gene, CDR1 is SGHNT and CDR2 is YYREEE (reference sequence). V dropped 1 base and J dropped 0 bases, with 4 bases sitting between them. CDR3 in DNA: TGTGCCAGCAGCTTGCGGGCTAACTATGGCTACACCTTC. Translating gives CASSLRANYGYTF.

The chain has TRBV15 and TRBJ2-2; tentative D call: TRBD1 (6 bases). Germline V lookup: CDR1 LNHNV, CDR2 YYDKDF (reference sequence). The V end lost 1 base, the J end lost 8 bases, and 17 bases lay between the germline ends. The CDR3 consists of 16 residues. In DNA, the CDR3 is TGTGCCACCAGCAGAGGTAGTCACAGGGTAGGAGGGGAGCTGTTTTTT. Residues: CATSRGSHRVGGELFF.

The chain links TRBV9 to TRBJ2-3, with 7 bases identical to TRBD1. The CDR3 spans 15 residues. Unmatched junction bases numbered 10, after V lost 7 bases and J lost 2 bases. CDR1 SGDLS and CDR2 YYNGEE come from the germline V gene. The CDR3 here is CASRNRGENTDTQYF. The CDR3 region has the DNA TGTGCCAGCCGTAACAGGGGAGAGAACACAGATACGCAGTATTTT. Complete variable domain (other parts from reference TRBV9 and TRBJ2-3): DSGVTQTPKHLITATGQRVTLRCSPRSGDLSVYWYQQSLDQGLQFLIQYYNGEERAKGNILERFSAQQFPDLHSELNLSSLELGDSALYFCASRNRGENTDTQYFGPGTRLTVL.

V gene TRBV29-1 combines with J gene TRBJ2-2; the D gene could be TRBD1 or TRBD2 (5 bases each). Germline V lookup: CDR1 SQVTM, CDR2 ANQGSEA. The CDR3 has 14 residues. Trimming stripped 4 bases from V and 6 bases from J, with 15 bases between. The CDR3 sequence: CSVGDPGSAGELFF. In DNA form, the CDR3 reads TGCAGCGTTGGGGACCCCGGATCCGCCGGGGAGCTGTTTTTT.

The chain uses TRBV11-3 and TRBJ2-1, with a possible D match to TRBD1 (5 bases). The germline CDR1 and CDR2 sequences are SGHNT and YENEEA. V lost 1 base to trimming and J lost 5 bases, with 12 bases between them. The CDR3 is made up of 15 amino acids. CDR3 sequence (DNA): TGTGCCAGCAGCTTAGGGGTGTCGGACAACAATGAGCAGTTCTTC. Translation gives CASSLGVSDNNEQFF.

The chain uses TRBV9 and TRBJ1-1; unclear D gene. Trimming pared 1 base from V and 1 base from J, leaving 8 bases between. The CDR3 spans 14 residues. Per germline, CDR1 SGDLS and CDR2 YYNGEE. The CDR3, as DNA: TGTGCCAGCAGCGTAAACTGGGGGAACACTGAAGCTTTCTTT. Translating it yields CASSVNWGNTEAFF.

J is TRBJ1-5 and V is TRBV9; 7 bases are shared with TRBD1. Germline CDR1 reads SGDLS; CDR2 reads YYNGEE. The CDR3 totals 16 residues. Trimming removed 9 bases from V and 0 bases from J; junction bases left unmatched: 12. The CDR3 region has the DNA TGTGCCATATCCCAGGGGGGGCTAGGTAGCAATCAGCCCCAGCATTTT. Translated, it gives CAISQGGLGSNQPQHF.

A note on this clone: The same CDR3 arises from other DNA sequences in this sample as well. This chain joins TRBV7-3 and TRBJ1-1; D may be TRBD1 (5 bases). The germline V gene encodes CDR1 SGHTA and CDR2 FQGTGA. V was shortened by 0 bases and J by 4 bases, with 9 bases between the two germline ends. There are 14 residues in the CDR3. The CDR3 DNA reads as TGTGCCAGCAGCTTAACGCAGGGAAGCACTGAAGCTTTCTTT. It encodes CASSLTQGSTEAFF.

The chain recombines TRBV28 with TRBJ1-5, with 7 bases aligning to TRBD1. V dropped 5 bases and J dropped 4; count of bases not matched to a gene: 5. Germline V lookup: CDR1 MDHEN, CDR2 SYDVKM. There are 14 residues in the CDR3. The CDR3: CASSLGTVNQPQHF. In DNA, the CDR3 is TGTGCCAGCAGTCTCGGGACAGTAAATCAGCCCCAGCATTTT.

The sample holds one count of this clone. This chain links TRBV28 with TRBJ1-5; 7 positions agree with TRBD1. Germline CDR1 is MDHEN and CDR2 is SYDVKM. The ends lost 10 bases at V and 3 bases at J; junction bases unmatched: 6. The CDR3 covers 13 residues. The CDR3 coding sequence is TGTGCCATCGGGCAGGGGGTCAATCAGCCCCAGCATTTT. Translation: CAIGQGVNQPQHF.

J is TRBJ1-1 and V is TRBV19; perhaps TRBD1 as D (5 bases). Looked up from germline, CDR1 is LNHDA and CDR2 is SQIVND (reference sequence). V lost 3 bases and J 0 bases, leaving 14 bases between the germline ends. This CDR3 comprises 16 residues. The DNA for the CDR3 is TGTGCCAGTAGTATTTCCGTCTGGACATTGAACACTGAAGCTTTCTTT. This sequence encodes CASSISVWTLNTEAFF.

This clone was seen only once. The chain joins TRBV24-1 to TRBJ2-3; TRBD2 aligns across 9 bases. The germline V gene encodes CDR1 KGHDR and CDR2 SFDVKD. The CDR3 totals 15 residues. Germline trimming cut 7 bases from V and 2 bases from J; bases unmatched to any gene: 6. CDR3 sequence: CATRSSGGPTDTQYF. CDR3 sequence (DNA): TGTGCCACCAGAAGTAGCGGGGGCCCCACAGATACGCAGTATTTT.

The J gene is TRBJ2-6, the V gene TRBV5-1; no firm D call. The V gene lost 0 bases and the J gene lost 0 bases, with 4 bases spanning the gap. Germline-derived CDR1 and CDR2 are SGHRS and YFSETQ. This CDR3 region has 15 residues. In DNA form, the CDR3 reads TGCGCCAGCAGCTTGGTATTCTCTGGGGCCAACGTCCTGACTTTC. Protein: CASSLVFSGANVLTF.

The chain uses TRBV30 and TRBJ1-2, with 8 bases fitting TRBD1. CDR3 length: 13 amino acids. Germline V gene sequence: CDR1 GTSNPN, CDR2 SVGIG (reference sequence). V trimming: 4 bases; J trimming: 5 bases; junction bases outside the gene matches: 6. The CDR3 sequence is CAWTRQGSYGYTF. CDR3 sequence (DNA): TGTGCCTGGACCCGACAGGGGTCTTATGGCTACACCTTC.

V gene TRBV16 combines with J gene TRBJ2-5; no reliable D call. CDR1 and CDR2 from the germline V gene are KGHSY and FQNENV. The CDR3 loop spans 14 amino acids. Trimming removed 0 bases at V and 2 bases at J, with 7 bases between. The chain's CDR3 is CASSQSFKQETQYF. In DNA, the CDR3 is TGTGCCAGCAGCCAATCGTTTAAACAAGAGACCCAGTACTTC.

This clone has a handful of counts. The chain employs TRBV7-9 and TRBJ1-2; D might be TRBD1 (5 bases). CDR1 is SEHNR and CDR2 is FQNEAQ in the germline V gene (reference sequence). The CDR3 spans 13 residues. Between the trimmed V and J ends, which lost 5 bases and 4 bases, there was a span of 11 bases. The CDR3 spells CASSPRQPYGYTF. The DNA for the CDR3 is TGTGCCAGCAGCCCCCGACAGCCCTATGGCTACACCTTC.

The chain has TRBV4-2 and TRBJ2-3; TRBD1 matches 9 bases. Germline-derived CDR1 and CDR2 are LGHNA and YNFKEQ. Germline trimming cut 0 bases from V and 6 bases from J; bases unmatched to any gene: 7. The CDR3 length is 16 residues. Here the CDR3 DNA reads TGTGCCAGCAGCCAAGAAGTGACAGGGGGAGGGGATACGCAGTATTTT. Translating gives CASSQEVTGGGDTQYF.

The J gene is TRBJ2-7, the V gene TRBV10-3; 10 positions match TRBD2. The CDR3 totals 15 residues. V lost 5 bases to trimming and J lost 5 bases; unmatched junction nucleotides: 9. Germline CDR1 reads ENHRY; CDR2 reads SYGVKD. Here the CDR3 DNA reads TGTGCCATCAGTAATAAACCTCTAGCGGGGGACGAGCAGTACTTC. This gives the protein CAISNKPLAGDEQYF.

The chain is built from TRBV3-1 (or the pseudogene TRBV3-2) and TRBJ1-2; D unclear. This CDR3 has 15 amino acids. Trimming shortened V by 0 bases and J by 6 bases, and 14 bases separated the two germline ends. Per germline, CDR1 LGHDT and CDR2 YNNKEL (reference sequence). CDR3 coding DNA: TGTGCCAGCAGCCAAGACAGGATCCTGCTTGATGGCTACACCTTC. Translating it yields CASSQDRILLDGYTF.

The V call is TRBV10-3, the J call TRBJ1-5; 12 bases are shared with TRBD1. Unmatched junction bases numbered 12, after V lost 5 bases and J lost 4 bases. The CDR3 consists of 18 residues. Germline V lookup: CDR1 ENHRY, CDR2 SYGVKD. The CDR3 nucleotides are TGTGCCATCAGTCCCAACCCGGGACAGGGGGCCGTAAATCAGCCCCAGCATTTT. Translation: CAISPNPGQGAVNQPQHF.

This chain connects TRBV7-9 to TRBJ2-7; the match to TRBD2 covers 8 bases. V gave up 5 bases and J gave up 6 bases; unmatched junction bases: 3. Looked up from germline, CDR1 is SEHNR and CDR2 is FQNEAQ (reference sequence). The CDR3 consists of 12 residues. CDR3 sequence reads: CASSERGGEQYF. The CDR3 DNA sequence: TGTGCCAGCAGCGAACGGGGGGGCGAGCAGTACTTC.

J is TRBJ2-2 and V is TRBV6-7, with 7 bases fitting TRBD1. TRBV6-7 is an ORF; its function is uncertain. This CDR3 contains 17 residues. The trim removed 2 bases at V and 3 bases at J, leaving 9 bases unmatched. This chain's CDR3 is CASSYQRQGSHTGELFF. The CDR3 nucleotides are TGTGCCAGCAGTTACCAGCGACAGGGCAGTCACACCGGGGAGCTGTTTTTT.

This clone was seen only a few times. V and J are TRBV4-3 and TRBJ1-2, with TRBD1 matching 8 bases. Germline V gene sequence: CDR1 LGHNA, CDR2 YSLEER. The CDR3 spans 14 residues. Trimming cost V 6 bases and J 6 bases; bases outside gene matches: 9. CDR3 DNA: TGCGCCAGCAGTTGGGATACAGGGGGAGATGGCTACACCTTC. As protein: CASSWDTGGDGYTF.

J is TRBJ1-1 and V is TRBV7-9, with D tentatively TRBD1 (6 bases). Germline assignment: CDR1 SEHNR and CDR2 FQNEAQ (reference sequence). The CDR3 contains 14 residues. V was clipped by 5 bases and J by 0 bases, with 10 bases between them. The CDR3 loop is CASSKGGVNTEAFF. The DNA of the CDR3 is TGTGCCAGCAGCAAAGGGGGGGTGAACACTGAAGCTTTCTTT.

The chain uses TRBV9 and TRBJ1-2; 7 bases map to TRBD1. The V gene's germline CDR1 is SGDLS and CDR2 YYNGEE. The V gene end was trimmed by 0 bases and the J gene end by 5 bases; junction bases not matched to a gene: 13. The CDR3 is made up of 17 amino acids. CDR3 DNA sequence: TGTGCCAGCAGCGTAGGTTCTAGGTCTCAGGGGGAATATGGCTACACCTTC. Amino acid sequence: CASSVGSRSQGEYGYTF.

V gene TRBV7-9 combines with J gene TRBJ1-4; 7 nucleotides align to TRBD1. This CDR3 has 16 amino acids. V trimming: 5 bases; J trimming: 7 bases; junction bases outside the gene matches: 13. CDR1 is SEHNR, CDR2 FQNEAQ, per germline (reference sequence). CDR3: CASSGRQGGSSEKLFF. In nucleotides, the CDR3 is TGTGCCAGCAGCGGACGGCAGGGGGGATCGAGTGAAAAACTGTTTTTT.

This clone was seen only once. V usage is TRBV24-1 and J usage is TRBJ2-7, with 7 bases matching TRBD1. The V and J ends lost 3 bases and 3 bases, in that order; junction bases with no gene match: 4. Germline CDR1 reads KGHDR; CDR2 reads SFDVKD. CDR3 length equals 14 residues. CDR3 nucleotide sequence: TGTGCCACCAGTGATGGGACAGCCAGCTACGAGCAGTACTTC. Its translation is CATSDGTASYEQYF.